Listed below are T cell receptor beta chains from one sample, sequenced in a study of blood T cell repertoires in COVID-19. The assay was immunoSEQ multiplex PCR, and TCRdb's table has in-frame clones only and misses some. The sample has 200,000 to 250,000 clones, around 81% seen once. Material: peripheral blood. The receptor set was obtained from a woman aged 55-70 years with acute or convalescent COVID-19. CDR3s include the opening cysteine and the closing phenylalanine or tryptophan. A D gene is named only where the DNA matches it firmly. For some rows the clone size is stated as once, few or many, or as a class when expanded; others skip it.

J gene: TRBJ1-1; clone size: NA; D gene: TRBD1; V gene: TRBV6-5; CDR3 protein: CASSPGTVEAFF; CDR3 DNA: TGTGCCAGCAGTCCCGGGACAGTTGAAGCTTTCTTT
J gene: TRBJ1-2; clone size: NA; D gene: TRBD1; V gene: TRBV6-6; CDR3 protein: CASSYPTGTAYGYTF; CDR3 DNA: TGTGCCAGCAGTTACCCCACCGGGACAGCTTATGGCTACACCTTC
J gene: TRBJ1-2; clone size: NA; D gene: TRBD1; V gene: TRBV30; CDR3 protein: CAWIRTGVGADGYTF; CDR3 DNA: TGTGCCTGGATTCGTACAGGGGTCGGTGCTGATGGCTACACCTTC
J gene: TRBJ2-4; clone size: NA; D gene: TRBD1; V gene: TRBV11-1; CDR3 protein: CASSLRQGIQNIQYF; CDR3 DNA: TGTGCCAGCAGCTTACGACAGGGGATCCAAAACATTCAGTACTTC
J gene: TRBJ2-1; clone size: NA; D gene: NA; V gene: TRBV6-5; CDR3 protein: CASGGASYNEQFF; CDR3 DNA: TGTGCCAGCGGGGGGGCCTCCTACAATGAGCAGTTCTTC
J gene: TRBJ2-1; clone size: NA; D gene: TRBD2; V gene: TRBV6-5; CDR3 protein: CASTAGGTYNEQFF; CDR3 DNA: TGTGCCAGCACGGCGGGGGGGACCTACAATGAGCAGTTCTTC
J gene: TRBJ2-5; clone size: NA; D gene: TRBD2; V gene: TRBV7-2; CDR3 protein: CASSIPSGGAGETQYF; CDR3 DNA: TGTGCCAGCAGCATCCCTAGCGGGGGGGCCGGCGAGACCCAGTACTTC
J gene: TRBJ2-3; clone size: NA; D gene: TRBD1; V gene: TRBV3-1/TRBV3-2; CDR3 protein: CASSKGAWDTQYF; CDR3 DNA: TGTGCCAGCAGCAAGGGGGCCTGGGATACGCAGTATTTT
J gene: TRBJ2-1; clone size: NA; D gene: TRBD2; V gene: TRBV11-2; CDR3 protein: CASSPGSGGPNEQFF; CDR3 DNA: TGTGCCAGCAGCCCAGGTAGCGGGGGACCCAATGAGCAGTTCTTC
J gene: TRBJ1-2; clone size: NA; D gene: NA; V gene: TRBV4-1; CDR3 protein: CASSGGTGGYYGYTF; CDR3 DNA: TGCGCCAGCAGCGGAGGGACGGGGGGCTACTATGGCTACACCTTC
J gene: TRBJ2-2; clone size: NA; D gene: TRBD2; V gene: TRBV7-9; CDR3 protein: CASSRNLLGGGTNTGELFF; CDR3 DNA: TGTGCCAGCAGCCGTAACCTCTTAGGCGGGGGAACGAACACCGGGGAGCTGTTTTTT
J gene: TRBJ2-5; clone size: NA; D gene: NA; V gene: TRBV7-8; CDR3 protein: CASSHDRPETQYF; CDR3 DNA: TGTGCCAGCAGCCATGACAGGCCGGAGACCCAGTACTTC
J gene: TRBJ2-3; clone size: NA; D gene: TRBD2; V gene: TRBV27; CDR3 protein: CASRTRTSGVPVGADTQYF; CDR3 DNA: TGTGCCAGCCGAACTCGGACTAGCGGGGTCCCAGTGGGGGCAGATACGCAGTATTTT
J gene: TRBJ1-2; clone size: NA; D gene: TRBD1; V gene: TRBV5-4; CDR3 protein: CASSQTGGAGYTF; CDR3 DNA: TGTGCCAGCAGCCAGACAGGGGGAGCGGGCTACACCTTC
J gene: TRBJ1-1; clone size: NA; D gene: NA; V gene: TRBV10-3; CDR3 protein: CAIREGLMNTEAFF; CDR3 DNA: TGTGCCATCAGGGAGGGACTCATGAACACTGAAGCTTTCTTT
J gene: TRBJ1-6; clone size: few; D gene: NA; V gene: TRBV3-1/TRBV3-2; CDR3 protein: CASSRRDSNSPLHF; CDR3 DNA: TGTGCCAGCAGCCGGAGGGACTCTAATTCACCCCTCCACTTT
J gene: TRBJ2-7; clone size: NA; D gene: TRBD1; V gene: TRBV5-4; CDR3 protein: CASSFPNRGGEQYF; CDR3 DNA: TGTGCCAGCAGCTTTCCAAACAGGGGCGGCGAGCAGTACTTC
J gene: TRBJ2-7; clone size: NA; D gene: TRBD2; V gene: TRBV18; CDR3 protein: CASSPGLAGISYEQYF; CDR3 DNA: TGTGCCAGCTCTCCTGGACTAGCGGGGATCTCCTACGAGCAGTACTTC
J gene: TRBJ2-5; clone size: NA; D gene: TRBD2; V gene: TRBV7-3; CDR3 protein: CASSLAGGPFETQYF; CDR3 DNA: TGTGCCAGCAGCTTAGCGGGGGGGCCGTTCGAGACCCAGTACTTC
J gene: TRBJ2-5; clone size: few; D gene: NA; V gene: TRBV7-7; CDR3 protein: CASSFDRQETQYF; CDR3 DNA: TGTGCTAGCAGCTTTGACAGGCAAGAGACCCAGTACTTC
J gene: TRBJ1-3; clone size: NA; D gene: NA; V gene: TRBV6-2/TRBV6-3; CDR3 protein: CASSLASTGSAPNTIYF; CDR3 DNA: TGTGCCAGCAGCCTAGCTTCGACAGGATCGGCTCCGAACACCATATATTTT
J gene: TRBJ2-7; clone size: NA; D gene: NA; V gene: TRBV6-5; CDR3 protein: CASMARLGLHEQYF; CDR3 DNA: TGTGCCAGCATGGCCAGGTTGGGTTTACACGAGCAGTACTTC
J gene: TRBJ2-5; clone size: NA; D gene: TRBD1; V gene: TRBV6-5; CDR3 protein: CASRRTGTGQETQYF; CDR3 DNA: TGTGCCAGCAGGCGAACCGGGACAGGGCAAGAGACCCAGTACTTC
J gene: TRBJ1-2; clone size: NA; D gene: NA; V gene: TRBV6-1; CDR3 protein: CASSEGQVGCYGYTF; CDR3 DNA: TGTGCCAGCAGTGAAGGGCAGGTAGGTTGCTATGGCTACACCTTC
J gene: TRBJ2-2; clone size: NA; D gene: TRBD2; V gene: TRBV5-4; CDR3 protein: CASGPRRGGGTGELFF; CDR3 DNA: TGTGCCAGCGGACCGAGACGGGGGGGCGGCACCGGGGAGCTGTTTTTT
J gene: TRBJ2-3; clone size: NA; D gene: NA; V gene: TRBV18; CDR3 protein: CASSPERVPTDTQYF; CDR3 DNA: TGTGCCAGCTCACCTGAGAGGGTCCCCACAGATACGCAGTATTTT
J gene: TRBJ2-6; clone size: NA; D gene: NA; V gene: TRBV6-2/TRBV6-3; CDR3 protein: CASSSLLRRGFTGANVLTF; CDR3 DNA: TGTGCCAGCAGTTCTTTATTGCGGCGGGGATTTACTGGGGCCAACGTCCTGACTTTC
J gene: TRBJ2-5; clone size: NA; D gene: TRBD2; V gene: TRBV5-4; CDR3 protein: CASSLGGSGAETQYF; CDR3 DNA: TGTGCCAGCAGCTTGGGTGGTAGCGGGGCCGAGACCCAGTACTTC
J gene: TRBJ1-1; clone size: NA; D gene: NA; V gene: TRBV3-1/TRBV3-2; CDR3 protein: CASSQTGVTEAFF; CDR3 DNA: TGTGCCAGCAGCCAGACAGGCGTGACTGAAGCTTTCTTT
J gene: TRBJ2-7; clone size: NA; D gene: NA; V gene: TRBV13; CDR3 protein: CASSTTMTASSYEQYF; CDR3 DNA: TGTGCCAGCAGCACCACAATGACAGCGAGCTCCTACGAGCAGTACTTC
J gene: TRBJ1-6; clone size: NA; D gene: NA; V gene: TRBV28; CDR3 protein: CASSFVAGSSYNSPLHF; CDR3 DNA: TGTGCCAGCAGTTTTGTGGCAGGCAGCTCCTATAATTCACCCCTCCACTTT
J gene: TRBJ1-1; clone size: NA; D gene: NA; V gene: TRBV5-1; CDR3 protein: CASSFRGGSSTEAFF; CDR3 DNA: TGCGCCAGCAGCTTTAGGGGGGGATCAAGCACTGAAGCTTTCTTT
J gene: TRBJ2-7; clone size: NA; D gene: NA; V gene: TRBV30; CDR3 protein: CAWSVHRGYEQYF; CDR3 DNA: TGTGCCTGGAGTGTACACCGGGGCTACGAGCAGTACTTC